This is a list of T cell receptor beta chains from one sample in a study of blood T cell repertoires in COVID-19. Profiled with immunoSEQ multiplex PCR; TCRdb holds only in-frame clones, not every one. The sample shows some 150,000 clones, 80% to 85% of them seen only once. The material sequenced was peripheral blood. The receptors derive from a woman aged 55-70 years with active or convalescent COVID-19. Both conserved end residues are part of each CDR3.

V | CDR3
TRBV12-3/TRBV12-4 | CASSLRGNTEAFF
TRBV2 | CASSWRDSNQPQHF
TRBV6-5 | CASSPASGNNQPQHF
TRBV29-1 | CSVGGTGGQAFF
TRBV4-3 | CASSQGTSESTDTQYF
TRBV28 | CASSFRLTGLGEQYF
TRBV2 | CASSSSGRAMGEQFF
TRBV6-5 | CASSFSGGEQPQHF
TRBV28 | CASRTTGEGQGYTF
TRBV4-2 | CASSQDSGVGGYTF
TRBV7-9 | CASRSRRDSGNTIYF
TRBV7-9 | CASSPGQGQNIQYF
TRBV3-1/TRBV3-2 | CASSPGIQETQYF
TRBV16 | CASSQSKGAQNTGELFF
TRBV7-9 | CASSLGDRDFQETQYF
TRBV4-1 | CASSPRDRAITDTQYF
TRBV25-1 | CASSHRGTGQETQYF
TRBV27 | CASGYTGMNTEAFF
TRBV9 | CASSVSGGGQFF
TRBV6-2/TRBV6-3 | CASSRTSYNEQFF
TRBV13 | CASSYHRGLNTEAFF
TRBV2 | CASIKQGAYYGYTF
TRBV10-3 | CGAGGRIGNTIYF
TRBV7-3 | CASSGQTSQAGELFF
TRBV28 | CASSDWDRVGVYGYTF
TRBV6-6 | CASSYVRDQPQHF